This entry lists 8 T cell receptor beta chains sequenced from one sample in a study of T cell responses to AZD1222 COVID-19 vaccine. Measured with immunoSEQ multiplex PCR; TCRdb has only the in-frame clones, and not every one. The top ten clones hold approximately 4.6% of a sample with 150,000 to 200,000 clones, roughly 92% of them seen once. The specimen was peripheral blood, collected 28 days after the second AZD1222 dose. The receptors here all came from an adult who received the AZD1222 COVID-19 vaccine.

The V gene is TRBV5-1, the J gene TRBJ2-1; perhaps TRBD2 as D (6 bases). The CDR3 covers 17 residues. The germline V gene encodes CDR1 SGHRS and CDR2 YFSETQ. V lost 3 bases and J lost 0, with 16 bases in between. The CDR3 nucleotides are TGCGCCAGCAGCTCTTCGACGGGGGTTAGCTCCTACAATGAGCAGTTCTTC. It translates to CASSSSTGVSSYNEQFF.

The CDR3 reads CASSYGQGEHEQYF. For the CDR3, the DNA is TGTGCCAGCAGTTACGGTCAGGGAGAACACGAGCAGTACTTC. V is TRBV6-6 and J is TRBJ2-7; D is perhaps TRBD1 or TRBD2 (5 bases each). Deletions cut 2 bases from V and 5 bases from J, with 13 bases between. This CDR3 contains 14 residues. Per the germline V gene, CDR1 is MNHNY and CDR2 is SVGAGI (reference sequence).

V and J are TRBV27 and TRBJ1-1, with a weak D call TRBD1 (5 bases). V was shortened by 2 bases and J by 0 bases, with 10 bases between the two germline ends. This CDR3 comprises 15 residues. Germline V lookup: CDR1 MNHEY, CDR2 SMNVEV (reference sequence). CDR3 region: CASSLRGDMNTEAFF. The CDR3 nucleotides read TGTGCCAGCAGTTTACGGGGGGATATGAACACTGAAGCTTTCTTT.

The V gene is TRBV19, the J gene TRBJ1-2, with TRBD1 matching over 8 bases. V dropped 3 bases and J dropped 2; count of bases not matched to a gene: 5. The germline V gene has CDR1 LNHDA and CDR2 SQIVND (reference sequence). The CDR3 loop spans 15 amino acids. Here the CDR3 reads CASSMGQATNYGYTF. In nucleotides, the CDR3 is TGTGCCAGTAGTATGGGACAGGCCACGAACTATGGCTACACCTTC.

This sequence joins TRBV4-1 and TRBJ1-1; 8 bases align to TRBD1. After removal of 4 bases from V and 1 base from J, the junction contained 5 bases not matched to a gene. This CDR3 comprises 15 residues. Germline CDR1 reads MGHRA; CDR2 reads YSYEKL. The CDR3 DNA follows: TGCGCCAGCAGCCGAGGACAGGGACCGAACACTGAAGCTTTCTTT. It translates to CASSRGQGPNTEAFF.

CDR3 bases: TGTGCCAGCAGTGATGGGTCGGCTCAGCCCCAGCATTTT. This codes for CASSDGSAQPQHF. This chain joins TRBV6-1 and TRBJ1-5; D not resolved. Germline CDR1 MNHNS, CDR2 SASEGT. The CDR3 spans 13 residues. V dropped 3 bases and J dropped 6 bases, with 9 bases sitting between them.

V gene TRBV10-2 combines with J gene TRBJ1-2; D gene ambiguous. Trimming took off 10 bases at V and 3 bases at J, with 9 bases between the two ends. Per germline, CDR1 WSHSY and CDR2 SAAADI. This CDR3 spans 11 amino acids. CDR3 region: CATRVDYGYTF. The CDR3 DNA reads as TGCGCCACCCGGGTAGACTATGGCTACACCTTC.

This chain connects TRBV20-1 to TRBJ1-1, with TRBD1 matching 8 bases. V lost 3 bases and J lost 1; bases outside the gene matches: 10. Germline CDR1 DFQATT, CDR2 SNEGSKA (reference sequence). This CDR3 has 16 residues. This chain's CDR3 is CSASFRQGIGNTEAFF. In DNA form, the CDR3 reads TGCAGTGCTAGTTTTCGACAGGGGATTGGGAACACTGAAGCTTTCTTT.